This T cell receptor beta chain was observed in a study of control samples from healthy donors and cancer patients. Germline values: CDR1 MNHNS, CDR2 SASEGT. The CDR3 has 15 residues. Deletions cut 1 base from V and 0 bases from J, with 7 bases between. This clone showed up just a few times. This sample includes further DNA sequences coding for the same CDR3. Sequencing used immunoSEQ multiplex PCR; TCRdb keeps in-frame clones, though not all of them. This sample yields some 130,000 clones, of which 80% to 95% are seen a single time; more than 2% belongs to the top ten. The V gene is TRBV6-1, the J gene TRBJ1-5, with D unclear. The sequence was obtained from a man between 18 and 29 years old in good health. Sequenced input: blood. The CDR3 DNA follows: TGTGCCAGCAGTGAAGTGGGCAATAGCAATCAGCCCCAGCATTTT. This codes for CASSEVGNSNQPQHF.